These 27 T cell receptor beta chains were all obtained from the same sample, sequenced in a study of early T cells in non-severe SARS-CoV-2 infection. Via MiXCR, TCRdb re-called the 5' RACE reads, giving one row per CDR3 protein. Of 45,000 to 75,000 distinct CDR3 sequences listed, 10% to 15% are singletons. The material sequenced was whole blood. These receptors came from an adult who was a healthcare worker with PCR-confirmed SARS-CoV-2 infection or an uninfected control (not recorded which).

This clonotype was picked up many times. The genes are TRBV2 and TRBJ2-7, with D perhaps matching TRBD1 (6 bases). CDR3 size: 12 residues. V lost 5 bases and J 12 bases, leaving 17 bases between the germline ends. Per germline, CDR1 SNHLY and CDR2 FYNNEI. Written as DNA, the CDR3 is TGTGCCAGCAGTCACTCAGGACAGTGGTGGTACTTC. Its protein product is CASSHSGQWWYF.

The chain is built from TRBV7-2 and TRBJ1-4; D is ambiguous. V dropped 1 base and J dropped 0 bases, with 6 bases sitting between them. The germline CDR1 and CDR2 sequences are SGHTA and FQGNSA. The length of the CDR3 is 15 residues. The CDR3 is CASSLGPSTNEKLFF. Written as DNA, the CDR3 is TGTGCCAGCAGCTTAGGACCTTCAACTAATGAAAAACTGTTTTTT. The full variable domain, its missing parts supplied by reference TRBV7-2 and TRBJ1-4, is GAGVSQSPSNKVTEKGKDVELRCDPISGHTALYWYRQSLGQGLEFLIYFQGNSAPDKSGLPSDRFSAERTGGSVSTLTIQRTQQEDSAVYLCASSLGPSTNEKLFFGSGTQLSVL.

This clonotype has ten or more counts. The CDR3, as DNA: TGTGCCAGCAGTAGCACAAGGACAGGGTGGGATCAGCCCCAGCATTTT. Its translation is CASSSTRTGWDQPQHF. V usage is TRBV6-6 and J usage is TRBJ1-5; 8 nucleotides align to TRBD1. V gave up 5 bases and J gave up 5 bases; unmatched junction bases: 11. Germline values: CDR1 MNHNY, CDR2 SVGAGI (reference sequence). This CDR3 contains 16 residues.

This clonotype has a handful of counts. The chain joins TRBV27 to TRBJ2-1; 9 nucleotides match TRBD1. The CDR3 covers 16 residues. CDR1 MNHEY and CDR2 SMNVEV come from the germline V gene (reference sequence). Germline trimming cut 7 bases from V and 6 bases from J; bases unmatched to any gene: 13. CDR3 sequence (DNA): TGTGCCAGCACCTCCCAGGGGACAGGGTTCGGCAATGAGCAGTTCTTC. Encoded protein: CASTSQGTGFGNEQFF.

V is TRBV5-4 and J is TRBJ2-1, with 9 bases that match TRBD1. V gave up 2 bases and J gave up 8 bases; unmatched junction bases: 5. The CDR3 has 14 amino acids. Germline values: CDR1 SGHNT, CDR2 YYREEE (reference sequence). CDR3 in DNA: TGTGCCAGCAGCTTACAGGGGGCGCAGGATGAGCAGTTCTTC. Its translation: CASSLQGAQDEQFF.

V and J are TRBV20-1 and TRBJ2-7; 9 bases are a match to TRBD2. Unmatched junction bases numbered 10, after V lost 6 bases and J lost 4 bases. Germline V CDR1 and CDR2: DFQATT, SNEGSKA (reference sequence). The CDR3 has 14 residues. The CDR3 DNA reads TGCAGTGCAGAAGGACTAGCGAGTGTTTACGAGCAGTACTTC. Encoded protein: CSAEGLASVYEQYF.

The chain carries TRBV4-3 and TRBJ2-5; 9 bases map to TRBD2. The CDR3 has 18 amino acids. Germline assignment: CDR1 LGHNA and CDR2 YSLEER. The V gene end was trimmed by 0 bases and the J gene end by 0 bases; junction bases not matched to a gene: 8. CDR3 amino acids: CASSQDLSLAGYQETQYF. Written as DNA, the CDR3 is TGCGCCAGCAGCCAAGATCTTTCCCTAGCGGGGTACCAAGAGACCCAGTACTTC.

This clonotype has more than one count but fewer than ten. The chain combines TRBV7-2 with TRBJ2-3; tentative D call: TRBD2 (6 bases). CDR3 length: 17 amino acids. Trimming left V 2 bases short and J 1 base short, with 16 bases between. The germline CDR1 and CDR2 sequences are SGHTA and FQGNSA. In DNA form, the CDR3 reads TGTGCCAGCAGCTTACACGGGACTCCCAGCGGCACAGATACGCAGTATTTT. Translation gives CASSLHGTPSGTDTQYF.

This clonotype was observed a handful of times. CDR3 DNA: TGTGCCAGCACCAGCGGGGAAACGATAGCCCCGTACTTC. Its translation: CASTSGETIAPYF. The chain links TRBV2 to TRBJ2-7, with 7 nucleotides matching TRBD2. Losses at the gene ends were 7 bases for V and 12 bases for J; bases not matched to a gene: 15. The CDR3 is made up of 13 amino acids. Per the germline V gene, CDR1 is SNHLY and CDR2 is FYNNEI.

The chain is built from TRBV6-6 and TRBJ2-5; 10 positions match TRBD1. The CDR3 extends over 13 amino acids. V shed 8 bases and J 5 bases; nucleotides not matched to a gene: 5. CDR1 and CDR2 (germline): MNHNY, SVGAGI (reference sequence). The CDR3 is CASLSTGGETQYF. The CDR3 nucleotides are TGTGCCAGCCTGTCGACAGGGGGCGAGACCCAGTACTTC.

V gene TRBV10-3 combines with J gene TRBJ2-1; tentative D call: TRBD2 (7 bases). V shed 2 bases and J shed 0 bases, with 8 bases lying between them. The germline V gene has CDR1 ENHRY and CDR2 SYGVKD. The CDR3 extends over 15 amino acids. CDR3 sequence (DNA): TGTGCCATCAGTGAGAGGGGGGGCTCCTACAATGAGCAGTTCTTC. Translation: CAISERGGSYNEQFF.

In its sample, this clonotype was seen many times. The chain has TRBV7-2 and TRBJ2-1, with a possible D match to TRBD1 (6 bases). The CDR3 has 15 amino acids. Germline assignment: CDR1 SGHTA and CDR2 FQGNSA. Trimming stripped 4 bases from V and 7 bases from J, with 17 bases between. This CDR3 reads CASSSGPWGRNEQFF. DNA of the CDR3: TGTGCCAGCAGCTCCGGACCCTGGGGGCGGAATGAGCAGTTCTTC.

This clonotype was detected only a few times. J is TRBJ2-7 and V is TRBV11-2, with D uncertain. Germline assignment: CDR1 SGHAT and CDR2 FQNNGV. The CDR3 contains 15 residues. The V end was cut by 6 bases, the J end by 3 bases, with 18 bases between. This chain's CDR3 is CASRSLLNGYYEQYF. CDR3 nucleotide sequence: TGTGCCAGCAGGAGCCTCTTGAATGGCTACTACGAGCAGTACTTC.

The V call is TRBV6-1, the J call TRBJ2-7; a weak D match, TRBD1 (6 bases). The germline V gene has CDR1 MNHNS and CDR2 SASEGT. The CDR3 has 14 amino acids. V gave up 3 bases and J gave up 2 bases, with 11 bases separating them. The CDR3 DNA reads TGTGCCAGCAGTGAGGGGGCGAACCCCTACGAGCAGTACTTC. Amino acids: CASSEGANPYEQYF.

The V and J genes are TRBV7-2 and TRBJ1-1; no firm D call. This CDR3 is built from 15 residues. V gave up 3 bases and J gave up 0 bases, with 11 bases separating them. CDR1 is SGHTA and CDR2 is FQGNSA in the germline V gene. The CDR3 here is CASSLGPVVNTEAFF. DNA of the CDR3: TGTGCCAGCAGCTTGGGCCCAGTGGTGAACACTGAAGCTTTCTTT.

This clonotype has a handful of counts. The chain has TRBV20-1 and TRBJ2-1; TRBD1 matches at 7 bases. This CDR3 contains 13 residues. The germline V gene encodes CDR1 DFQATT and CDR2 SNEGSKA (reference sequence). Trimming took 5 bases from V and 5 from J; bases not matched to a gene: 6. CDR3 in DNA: TGCAGTGCTGTAGGGACAGTGAACAATGAGCAGTTCTTC. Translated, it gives CSAVGTVNNEQFF.

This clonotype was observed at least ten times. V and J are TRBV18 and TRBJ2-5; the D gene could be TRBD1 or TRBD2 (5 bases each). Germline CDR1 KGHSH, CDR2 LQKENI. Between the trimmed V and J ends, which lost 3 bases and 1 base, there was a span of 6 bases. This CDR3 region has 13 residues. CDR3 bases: TGTGCCAGCTCACCTGGGACCCAAGAGACCCAGTACTTC. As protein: CASSPGTQETQYF. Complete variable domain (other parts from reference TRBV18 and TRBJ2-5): NAGVMQNPRHLVRRRGQEARLRCSPMKGHSHVYWYRQLPEEGLKFMVYLQKENIIDESGMPKERFSAEFPKEGPSILRIQQVVRGDSAAYFCASSPGTQETQYFGPGTRLLVL.

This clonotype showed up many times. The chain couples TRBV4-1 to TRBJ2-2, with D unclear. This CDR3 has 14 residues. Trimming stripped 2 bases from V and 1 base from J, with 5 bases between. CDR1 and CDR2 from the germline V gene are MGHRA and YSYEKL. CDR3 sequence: CASSQIRNTGELFF. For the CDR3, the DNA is TGCGCCAGCAGCCAAATCAGGAACACCGGGGAGCTGTTTTTT.

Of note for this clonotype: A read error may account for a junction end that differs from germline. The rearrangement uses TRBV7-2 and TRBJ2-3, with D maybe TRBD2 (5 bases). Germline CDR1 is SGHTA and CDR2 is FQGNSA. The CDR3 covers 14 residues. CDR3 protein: CASSLAFLTDTQYF. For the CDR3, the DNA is TGTGCCAGCAGCCTAGCTTTTCTCACAGATACGCAGTATTTT.

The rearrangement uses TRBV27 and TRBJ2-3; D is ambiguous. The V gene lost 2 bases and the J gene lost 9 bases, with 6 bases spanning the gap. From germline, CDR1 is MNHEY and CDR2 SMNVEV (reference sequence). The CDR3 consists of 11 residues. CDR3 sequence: CASSLEVTQYF. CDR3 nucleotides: TGTGCCAGCAGTTTAGAGGTGACGCAGTATTTT.

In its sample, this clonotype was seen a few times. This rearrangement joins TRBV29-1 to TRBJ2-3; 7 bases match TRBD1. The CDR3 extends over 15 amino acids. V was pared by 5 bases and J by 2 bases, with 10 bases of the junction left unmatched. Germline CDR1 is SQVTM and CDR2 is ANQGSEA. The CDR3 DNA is TGCAGCGTTCGAGGGGACAGAAGGGACACAGATACGCAGTATTTT. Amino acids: CSVRGDRRDTDTQYF.

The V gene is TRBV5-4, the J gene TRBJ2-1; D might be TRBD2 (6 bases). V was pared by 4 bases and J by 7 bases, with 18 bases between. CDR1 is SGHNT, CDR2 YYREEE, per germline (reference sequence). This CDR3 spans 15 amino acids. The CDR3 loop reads CASSLRGPLRNEQFF. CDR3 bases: TGTGCCAGCAGCCTGCGGGGACCGTTAAGGAATGAGCAGTTCTTC.

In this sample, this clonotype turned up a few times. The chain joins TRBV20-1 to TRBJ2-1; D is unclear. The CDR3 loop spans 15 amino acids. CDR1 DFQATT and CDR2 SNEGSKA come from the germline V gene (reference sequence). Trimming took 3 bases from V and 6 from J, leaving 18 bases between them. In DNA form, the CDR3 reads TGCAGTGCTAGTTTGTCCCTACTGGGAATCAATGAGCAGTTCTTC. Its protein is CSASLSLLGINEQFF.

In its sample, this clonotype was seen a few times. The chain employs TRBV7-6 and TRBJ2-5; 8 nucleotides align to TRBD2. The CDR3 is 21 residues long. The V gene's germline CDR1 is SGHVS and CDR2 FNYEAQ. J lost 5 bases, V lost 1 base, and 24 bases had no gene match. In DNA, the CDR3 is TGTGCCAGCAGCTTAGAGGAGAATTTGGCGGGACTAGTCGGGCGCCGGGAGACCCAGTACTTC. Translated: CASSLEENLAGLVGRRETQYF.

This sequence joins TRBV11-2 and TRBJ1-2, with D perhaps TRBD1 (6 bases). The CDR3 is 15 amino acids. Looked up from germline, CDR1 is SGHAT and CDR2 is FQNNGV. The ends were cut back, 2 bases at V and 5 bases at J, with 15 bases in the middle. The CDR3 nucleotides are TGTGCCAGCAGCTTATCACGGGGGGCTGGTTATGGCTACACCTTC. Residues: CASSLSRGAGYGYTF.

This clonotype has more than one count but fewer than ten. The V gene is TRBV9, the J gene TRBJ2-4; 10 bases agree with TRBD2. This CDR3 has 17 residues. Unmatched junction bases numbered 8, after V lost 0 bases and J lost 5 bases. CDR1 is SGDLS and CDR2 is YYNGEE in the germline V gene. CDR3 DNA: TGTGCCAGCAGCGTAGGTCCTAGCGGGAGTCCCCAAAACATTCAGTACTTC. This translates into CASSVGPSGSPQNIQYF. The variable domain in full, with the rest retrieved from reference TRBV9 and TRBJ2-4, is DSGVTQTPKHLITATGQRVTLRCSPRSGDLSVYWYQQSLDQGLQFLIQYYNGEERAKGNILERFSAQQFPDLHSELNLSSLELGDSALYFCASSVGPSGSPQNIQYFGAGTRLSVL.

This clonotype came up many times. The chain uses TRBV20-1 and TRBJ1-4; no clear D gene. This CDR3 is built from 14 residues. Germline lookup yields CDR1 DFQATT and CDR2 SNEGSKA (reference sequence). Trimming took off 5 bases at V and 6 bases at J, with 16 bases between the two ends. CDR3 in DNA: TGCAGTGCTGCAAAGGGAAAAGCTGATGAAAAACTGTTTTTT. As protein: CSAAKGKADEKLFF.